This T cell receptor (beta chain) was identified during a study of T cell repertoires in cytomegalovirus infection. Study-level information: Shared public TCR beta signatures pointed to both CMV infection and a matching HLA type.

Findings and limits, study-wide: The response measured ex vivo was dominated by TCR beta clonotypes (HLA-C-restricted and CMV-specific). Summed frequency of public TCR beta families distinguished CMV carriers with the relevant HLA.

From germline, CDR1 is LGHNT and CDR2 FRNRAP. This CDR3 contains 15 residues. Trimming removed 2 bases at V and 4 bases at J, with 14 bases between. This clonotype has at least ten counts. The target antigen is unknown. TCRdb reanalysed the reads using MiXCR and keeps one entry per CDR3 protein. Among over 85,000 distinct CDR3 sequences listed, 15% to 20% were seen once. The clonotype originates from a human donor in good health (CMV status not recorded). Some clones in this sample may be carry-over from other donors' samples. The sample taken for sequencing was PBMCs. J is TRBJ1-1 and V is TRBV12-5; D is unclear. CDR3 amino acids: CASGLPIKGLTEAFF. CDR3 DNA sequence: TGTGCTAGTGGTTTGCCAATCAAGGGCCTCACTGAAGCTTTCTTT.